This is a list of T cell receptor beta chains from one sample in a study of T cell repertoires and HLA-DP antigens. These TCRs' antigens remain unknown. Method: immunoSEQ multiplex PCR; TCRdb's copy keeps in-frame clones and lacks some. Here the sample spans over 100,000 clones, roughly 92% being singletons. The sequenced sample consisted of CD4+ T cells from PBMCs. These receptors were obtained from a woman aged 18-29 years in good health and CMV-seronegative. Both conserved end residues are part of each CDR3. A D gene is named only where the DNA matches it firmly. Size is omitted from some rows. Given values are once, few, many or a class for expanded clones.

cdr3_aa: CASSLLAIEQYF; cdr3_nt: TGTGCCAGCAGTCTCCTAGCAATCGAGCAGTACTTC; d_call: .; v_call: TRBV2; clone_size: .; j_call: TRBJ2-7
cdr3_aa: CASSSRQGEGNTEAFF; cdr3_nt: TGTGCCAGCAGCTCCCGACAGGGGGAGGGGAACACTGAAGCTTTCTTT; d_call: TRBD1; v_call: TRBV7-8; clone_size: .; j_call: TRBJ1-1
cdr3_aa: CASSSDPGGNEQFF; cdr3_nt: TGTGCCAGCAGCTCGGACCCCGGAGGCAATGAGCAGTTCTTC; d_call: .; v_call: TRBV7-3; clone_size: .; j_call: TRBJ2-1
cdr3_aa: CASLRTGNEQFF; cdr3_nt: TGTGCTAGTCTTCGAACGGGCAATGAGCAGTTCTTC; d_call: .; v_call: TRBV12-5; clone_size: .; j_call: TRBJ2-1
cdr3_aa: CASSDLTGTNTEAFF; cdr3_nt: TGTGCCAGCAGTGACCTAACAGGGACAAACACTGAAGCTTTCTTT; d_call: .; v_call: TRBV2; clone_size: once; j_call: TRBJ1-1
cdr3_aa: CTSSLDLGPGTGELFF; cdr3_nt: TGCACCAGCAGCTTGGATCTTGGGCCGGGCACCGGGGAGCTGTTTTTT; d_call: .; v_call: TRBV5-1; clone_size: .; j_call: TRBJ2-2
cdr3_aa: CASSVNIGGANYGYTF; cdr3_nt: TGTGCCAGCAGTGTAAATATTGGAGGGGCCAACTATGGCTACACCTTC; d_call: .; v_call: TRBV6-4; clone_size: .; j_call: TRBJ1-2
cdr3_aa: CASLRKEGDTGELFF; cdr3_nt: TGTGCCAGCCTCAGAAAGGAGGGGGACACCGGGGAGCTGTTTTTT; d_call: .; v_call: TRBV21-1; clone_size: .; j_call: TRBJ2-2
cdr3_aa: CASSSRAEGRAQYF; cdr3_nt: TGTGCCAGCAGTTCCAGGGCCGAGGGAAGGGCCCAGTACTTC; d_call: .; v_call: TRBV28; clone_size: .; j_call: TRBJ2-5
cdr3_aa: CASSPTGLLSTIYF; cdr3_nt: TGTGCCAGCTCACCGACAGGGCTCTTATCAACCATATATTTT; d_call: TRBD1; v_call: TRBV18; clone_size: .; j_call: TRBJ1-3
cdr3_aa: CASSVGTSGRSVNEQFF; cdr3_nt: TGCGCCAGCAGTGTGGGGACTAGCGGGAGGTCCGTCAATGAGCAGTTCTTC; d_call: TRBD2; v_call: TRBV10-1; clone_size: once; j_call: TRBJ2-1
cdr3_aa: CASSRGQGNLENYGYTF; cdr3_nt: TGCGCCAGCAGTCGCGGACAGGGGAACCTAGAAAACTATGGCTACACCTTC; d_call: TRBD1; v_call: TRBV5-1; clone_size: .; j_call: TRBJ1-2
cdr3_aa: CASSQPPPGLAGETDTQYF; cdr3_nt: TGTGCCAGCAGCCAACCCCCTCCGGGGCTAGCGGGAGAAACAGATACGCAGTATTTT; d_call: TRBD2; v_call: TRBV4-2; clone_size: .; j_call: TRBJ2-3
cdr3_aa: CSVSDRETQYF; cdr3_nt: TGCAGTGTTAGTGACCGGGAGACCCAGTACTTC; d_call: .; v_call: TRBV20-1; clone_size: .; j_call: TRBJ2-5
cdr3_aa: CASREMRRNYEQYF; cdr3_nt: TGTGCCAGCAGGGAGATGAGACGGAACTACGAGCAGTACTTC; d_call: .; v_call: TRBV27; clone_size: .; j_call: TRBJ2-7
cdr3_aa: CASKTNRGDSSPLHF; cdr3_nt: TGTGCCAGCAAAACGAACAGGGGGGATAGTTCACCCCTCCACTTT; d_call: TRBD1; v_call: TRBV6-1; clone_size: .; j_call: TRBJ1-6
cdr3_aa: CASSSSARVGEQYF; cdr3_nt: TGTGCCAGCAGCTCTAGCGCCAGAGTTGGGGAGCAGTACTTC; d_call: .; v_call: TRBV11-1; clone_size: .; j_call: TRBJ2-7
cdr3_aa: CASNRDAWNSPLHF; cdr3_nt: TGTGCCAGCAACCGGGACGCTTGGAATTCACCCCTCCACTTT; d_call: .; v_call: TRBV2; clone_size: .; j_call: TRBJ1-6
cdr3_aa: CASSIGTVSSGNTIYF; cdr3_nt: TGTGCCAGCAGCATAGGGACGGTGAGCTCTGGAAACACCATATATTTT; d_call: .; v_call: TRBV5-8; clone_size: .; j_call: TRBJ1-3
cdr3_aa: CASSPRTGAVYGYTF; cdr3_nt: TGTGCCAGCAGTCCCCGGACAGGGGCCGTCTATGGCTACACCTTC; d_call: TRBD1; v_call: TRBV6-5; clone_size: .; j_call: TRBJ1-2
cdr3_aa: CASSQVGGADTQYF; cdr3_nt: TGCGCCAGCAGCCAAGTCGGGGGGGCAGATACGCAGTATTTT; d_call: TRBD2; v_call: TRBV4-3; clone_size: .; j_call: TRBJ2-3
cdr3_aa: CASSGPTIGEQGRYYGYTF; cdr3_nt: TGTGCCAGCAGTGGGCCAACAATCGGGGAACAGGGGAGGTACTATGGCTACACCTTC; d_call: TRBD1; v_call: TRBV6-1; clone_size: .; j_call: TRBJ1-2
cdr3_aa: CASSDQRQNTEAFF; cdr3_nt: TGTGCCAGCAGTGATCAACGGCAGAACACTGAAGCTTTCTTT; d_call: .; v_call: TRBV2; clone_size: .; j_call: TRBJ1-1
cdr3_aa: CASGRDISYNEQFF; cdr3_nt: TGTGCCAGCGGCCGGGACATCTCCTACAATGAGCAGTTCTTC; d_call: .; v_call: TRBV9; clone_size: .; j_call: TRBJ2-1
cdr3_aa: CASSPPGQQETQYF; cdr3_nt: TGTGCCAGCTCACCACCCGGACAGCAAGAGACCCAGTACTTC; d_call: .; v_call: TRBV18; clone_size: .; j_call: TRBJ2-5
cdr3_aa: CASIRPTGELFF; cdr3_nt: TGTGCCAGCATTAGGCCCACCGGGGAGCTGTTTTTT; d_call: .; v_call: TRBV7-9; clone_size: .; j_call: TRBJ2-2
cdr3_aa: CASKVCQGPPPSNQPQHF; cdr3_nt: TGTGCCAGCAAGGTTTGTCAGGGTCCCCCGCCTAGCAATCAGCCCCAGCATTTT; d_call: .; v_call: TRBV25-1; clone_size: .; j_call: TRBJ1-5
cdr3_aa: CASSHSTRTDTQYF; cdr3_nt: TGCGCCAGCAGCCATAGTACCCGCACAGATACGCAGTATTTT; d_call: .; v_call: TRBV4-3; clone_size: .; j_call: TRBJ2-3
cdr3_aa: CASSFKLQGRGGELFF; cdr3_nt: TGTGCCAGCAGCTTCAAATTACAGGGGAGGGGCGGGGAGCTGTTTTTT; d_call: .; v_call: TRBV7-3; clone_size: once; j_call: TRBJ2-2
cdr3_aa: CASSLGDPGVNEQFF; cdr3_nt: TGTGCCAGCAGTTTAGGGGACCCGGGGGTCAATGAGCAGTTCTTC; d_call: .; v_call: TRBV28; clone_size: .; j_call: TRBJ2-1
cdr3_aa: CASSQEVGANYGYTF; cdr3_nt: TGTGCCAGCAGCCAAGAAGTAGGAGCTAACTATGGCTACACCTTC; d_call: .; v_call: TRBV4-2; clone_size: .; j_call: TRBJ1-2
cdr3_aa: CASSRDRVLGNQPQHF; cdr3_nt: TGTGCCAGCAGTCGAGACAGGGTCTTAGGCAATCAGCCCCAGCATTTT; d_call: TRBD1; v_call: TRBV27; clone_size: .; j_call: TRBJ1-5
cdr3_aa: CASSLISGNEQFF; cdr3_nt: TGTGCCAGCAGCTTAATTTCAGGAAATGAGCAGTTCTTC; d_call: .; v_call: TRBV7-3; clone_size: few; j_call: TRBJ2-1
cdr3_aa: CASRVGGTYGYTF; cdr3_nt: TGTGCCAGTAGGGTAGGAGGGACCTATGGCTACACCTTC; d_call: .; v_call: TRBV19; clone_size: .; j_call: TRBJ1-2
cdr3_aa: CASSSGGDYGYTF; cdr3_nt: TGCGCCAGCAGCTCAGGGGGTGACTATGGCTACACCTTC; d_call: TRBD1; v_call: TRBV5-1; clone_size: once; j_call: TRBJ1-2
cdr3_aa: CASSLGPDPRTYGYTF; cdr3_nt: TGTGCCAGCAGCCTTGGCCCGGATCCTCGGACCTATGGCTACACCTTC; d_call: .; v_call: TRBV5-4; clone_size: .; j_call: TRBJ1-2
cdr3_aa: CASSLQGAGSDTQYF; cdr3_nt: TGTGCCAGCAGTTTACAGGGGGCCGGATCCGATACGCAGTATTTT; d_call: TRBD1; v_call: TRBV28; clone_size: .; j_call: TRBJ2-3
cdr3_aa: CAIRPASGRADFAYEQYF; cdr3_nt: TGTGCCATCAGGCCTGCTAGCGGGAGGGCCGATTTCGCCTACGAGCAGTACTTC; d_call: TRBD2; v_call: TRBV10-3; clone_size: .; j_call: TRBJ2-7
cdr3_aa: CASRGGGASTQYF; cdr3_nt: TGTGCCAGTAGGGGAGGGGGGGCATCTACGCAGTATTTT; d_call: .; v_call: TRBV19; clone_size: once; j_call: TRBJ2-3
cdr3_aa: CASSTDGNSGNTIYF; cdr3_nt: TGTGCCAGTAGTACCGACGGGAACTCTGGAAACACCATATATTTT; d_call: .; v_call: TRBV19; clone_size: .; j_call: TRBJ1-3
cdr3_aa: CASSPMIAVQETQYF; cdr3_nt: TGTGCCAGCAGCCCGATGATAGCGGTGCAAGAGACCCAGTACTTC; d_call: .; v_call: TRBV11-2; clone_size: .; j_call: TRBJ2-5
cdr3_aa: CASSVVGTSGSYNEQFF; cdr3_nt: TGTGCCAGCAGCGTAGTTGGGACTAGCGGCTCCTACAATGAGCAGTTCTTC; d_call: TRBD2; v_call: TRBV9; clone_size: .; j_call: TRBJ2-1
cdr3_aa: CASSYGLAGAVYEQFF; cdr3_nt: TGTGCCAGCAGTTACGGGTTAGCGGGAGCGGTCTATGAGCAGTTCTTC; d_call: TRBD2; v_call: TRBV6-5; clone_size: .; j_call: TRBJ2-1
cdr3_aa: CASNQASGITGELFF; cdr3_nt: TGTGCCAGTAATCAGGCTAGCGGGATCACCGGGGAGCTGTTTTTT; d_call: TRBD2; v_call: TRBV7-9; clone_size: .; j_call: TRBJ2-2
cdr3_aa: CASSTRDRGPDTQYF; cdr3_nt: TGCGCCAGCAGCACCCGGGACAGGGGGCCAGATACGCAGTATTTT; d_call: TRBD1; v_call: TRBV5-1; clone_size: .; j_call: TRBJ2-3
cdr3_aa: CSVVRLADSTDTQYF; cdr3_nt: TGCAGCGTTGTTAGGCTAGCGGACTCCACAGATACGCAGTATTTT; d_call: TRBD2; v_call: TRBV29-1; clone_size: .; j_call: TRBJ2-3
cdr3_aa: CASGLSGLGTEAFF; cdr3_nt: TGTGCCAGCGGATTGTCGGGGCTCGGCACTGAAGCTTTCTTT; d_call: .; v_call: TRBV7-9; clone_size: .; j_call: TRBJ1-1
cdr3_aa: CASRFPDTGTGENGGEKLFF; cdr3_nt: TGTGCCAGCAGATTCCCTGACACCGGGACAGGCGAAAATGGGGGTGAAAAACTGTTTTTT; d_call: TRBD1; v_call: TRBV9; clone_size: once; j_call: TRBJ1-4
cdr3_aa: CASVGTEGEKLFF; cdr3_nt: TGTGCCAGCGTCGGCACCGAGGGTGAAAAACTGTTTTTT; d_call: .; v_call: TRBV18; clone_size: .; j_call: TRBJ1-4
cdr3_aa: CASSFGSGQPQHF; cdr3_nt: TGTGCCAGCAGCTTTGGGAGTGGTCAGCCCCAGCATTTT; d_call: .; v_call: TRBV5-6; clone_size: .; j_call: TRBJ1-5
cdr3_aa: CASSRTVNYGYTF; cdr3_nt: TGTGCCAGCAGCCGGACAGTTAACTATGGCTACACCTTC; d_call: .; v_call: TRBV7-9; clone_size: .; j_call: TRBJ1-2
cdr3_aa: CASQTGTPMESYEQYF; cdr3_nt: TGTGCCAGCCAAACCGGGACACCTATGGAAAGCTACGAGCAGTACTTC; d_call: .; v_call: TRBV28; clone_size: .; j_call: TRBJ2-7
cdr3_aa: CASSAGDRNIQYF; cdr3_nt: TGTGCCAGCAGCGCTGGGGACAGAAACATTCAGTACTTC; d_call: TRBD1; v_call: TRBV7-8; clone_size: .; j_call: TRBJ2-4
cdr3_aa: CASSKQGTTGNTIYF; cdr3_nt: TGTGCCAGCAGCAAACAGGGTACGACTGGAAACACCATATATTTT; d_call: .; v_call: TRBV9; clone_size: few; j_call: TRBJ1-3